This TCR beta chain was identified in a study of T cell responses to AZD1222 COVID-19 vaccine. The overall study: Second-dose groups at about 4 or about 12 weeks were pooled. Study-level results: Targeting of unmutated variant regions was reportedly seen in nearly half of spike-specific TCRs. Clonal diversity was possibly underestimated; the donors were predominantly white British and more often female.

In regard to this clone: No antigen is known for it.

This CDR3 region has 13 residues. Germline V lookup: CDR1 SGHNT, CDR2 YENEEA. V dropped 1 base and J dropped 3 bases, with 6 bases sitting between them. Method: immunoSEQ multiplex PCR; TCRdb's copy keeps in-frame clones and lacks some. The table shows about 160,000 clones, with 90% to 95% occurring only once. This sequence joins TRBV11-3 and TRBJ1-1, with D unclear. The source was peripheral blood, collected on day 0 of AZD1222 vaccination. The receptor was isolated from an adult in good health. CDR3 nucleotide sequence: TGTGCCAGCAGCTTAGTAACGGACACTGAAGCTTTCTTT. Its protein product is CASSLVTDTEAFF.